These 9 T cell receptor beta chains share one sample of origin, sequenced in a study of a mutant IDH1 vaccine in newly diagnosed glioma. Measured with immunoSEQ multiplex PCR; TCRdb has only the in-frame clones, and not every one. Among about 56,000 clones listed, roughly 76% were seen once. The antigens for these receptors are not known. Time point of the sample: week 47, end of study. A 20-mer mutant IDH1 peptide at 300 ug was injected subcutaneously with topical imiquimod. The sample was PBMCs, taken from a glioma patient whose treatment included an IDH1 peptide vaccine. Receptor source: a man aged 45-65 years with glioma.

V usage is TRBV4-1 and J usage is TRBJ2-2, with D tentatively TRBD1 (5 bases). Trimming stripped 4 bases from V and 0 bases from J, with 15 bases between. The CDR3 extends over 17 amino acids. From germline, CDR1 is MGHRA and CDR2 YSYEKL. The CDR3 DNA follows: TGCGCCAGCAGCCCTATGGGGCAGGCCTCGAACACCGGGGAGCTGTTTTTT. The encoded protein is CASSPMGQASNTGELFF.

This clone was seen only once. This chain joins TRBV5-4 and TRBJ2-5, with a weak D call TRBD1 (6 bases). There are 15 residues in the CDR3. Germline CDR1 SGHNT, CDR2 YYREEE (reference sequence). V was clipped by 6 bases and J by 6 bases, with 21 bases between them. The CDR3 bases are TGTGCCAGCACCCAGCAGGGGATTGGTCAACAGACCCAGTACTTC. As protein: CASTQQGIGQQTQYF.

This chain joins TRBV30 and TRBJ1-4; D unresolved. CDR1 GTSNPN and CDR2 SVGIG come from the germline V gene (reference sequence). CDR3 size: 12 residues. Between the trimmed V and J ends, which lost 7 bases and 3 bases, there was a span of 9 bases. The CDR3 region is CALTRPNEKLFF. CDR3 sequence (DNA): TGTGCCTTGACAAGGCCTAATGAAAAACTGTTTTTT.

V gene TRBV2 combines with J gene TRBJ1-1; D may be TRBD1 (5 bases). The CDR3 has 14 amino acids. From germline, CDR1 is SNHLY and CDR2 FYNNEI. The ends were cut back, 6 bases at V and 2 bases at J, with 13 bases in the middle. CDR3 residues: CASSFLGGNTEAFF. CDR3 nucleotides: TGTGCCAGCAGCTTCCTCGGGGGAAACACTGAAGCTTTCTTT.

This chain uses TRBV15 with TRBJ1-2, with unresolved D. Germline V gene lookup returns CDR1 LNHNV and CDR2 YYDKDF (reference sequence). The CDR3 has 14 amino acids. The V and J ends lost 0 bases and 3 bases respectively, with 8 bases between them. The CDR3 nucleotides are TGTGCCACCAGCAGAGATGTAGGGCACTATGGCTACACCTTC. Amino acid sequence: CATSRDVGHYGYTF.

The rearrangement joins TRBV18 to TRBJ1-5, with a possible D match to TRBD1 (6 bases). The germline V and J ends were trimmed by 3 bases and 1 base, with 7 bases remaining between them. Germline V lookup: CDR1 KGHSH, CDR2 LQKENI. The CDR3 totals 14 residues. CDR3 nucleotide sequence: TGTGCCAGCTCACCCCAGGGGAGCAATCAGCCCCAGCATTTT. Protein: CASSPQGSNQPQHF.

The gene calls are TRBV10-3 and TRBJ2-7; 9 nucleotides align to TRBD2. The CDR3 runs 14 residues. V was clipped by 7 bases and J by 1 base; unmatched bases: 5. Germline CDR1 reads ENHRY; CDR2 reads SYGVKD. The CDR3 nucleotides are TGTGCCATCAAAAGCGGGGGGCAGTCCTACGAGCAGTACTTC. Residues: CAIKSGGQSYEQYF.

The chain employs TRBV27 and TRBJ2-6; D tentatively fits TRBD1 or TRBD2 (5 bases each). V was trimmed by 3 bases and J by 0 bases, leaving 18 bases between them. Germline assignment: CDR1 MNHEY and CDR2 SMNVEV (reference sequence). This CDR3 contains 19 residues. The CDR3 DNA reads TGTGCCAGCAGTTTTTTATTTGGGACGGCGAGCTCTGGGGCCAACGTCCTGACTTTC. The encoded protein is CASSFLFGTASSGANVLTF.

The chain uses TRBV7-6 and TRBJ2-1, with TRBD2 matching over 8 bases. This CDR3 has 15 residues. Germline V gene lookup returns CDR1 SGHVS and CDR2 FNYEAQ. Trimming took 5 bases from V and 5 from J; bases not matched to a gene: 8. The CDR3 spells CASSAQRGNNNEQFF. The CDR3 nucleotides read TGTGCCAGCAGCGCTCAGCGGGGGAATAACAATGAGCAGTTCTTC.